A selection of T cell receptor beta chains follows, all from one sample in a study of T cell responses to AZD1222 COVID-19 vaccine. Clones were read by immunoSEQ multiplex PCR, and TCRdb kept only the in-frame ones, dropping some. This repertoire shows about 62,000 clones, 76% found once; its top ten account for over 12%. This specimen consisted of peripheral blood, obtained on day 0 of AZD1222 vaccination. The origin of the receptors is an adult in good health. CDR3s include the opening cysteine and the closing phenylalanine or tryptophan. D genes are given only for firm matches. Clone size is shown for a subset of rows, as once, few, many or a class of expanded clone.

J gene: TRBJ1-2; D gene: TRBD1; clone size: .; V gene: TRBV3-1/TRBV3-2; CDR3 DNA: TGTGCCAGCAGCCAGCCGGGACAGTCCTATGGCTACACCTTC; CDR3 protein: CASSQPGQSYGYTF
J gene: TRBJ1-1; D gene: .; clone size: .; V gene: TRBV27; CDR3 DNA: TGTGCCAGCAGTTCCACAGGGTTGAACACTGAAGCTTTCTTT; CDR3 protein: CASSSTGLNTEAFF
J gene: TRBJ2-5; D gene: .; clone size: .; V gene: TRBV30; CDR3 DNA: TGTGCCTGGAGTGTAGGGGGTGGGGGGCAGGAGACCCAGTACTTC; CDR3 protein: CAWSVGGGGQETQYF
J gene: TRBJ1-1; D gene: .; clone size: once; V gene: TRBV28; CDR3 DNA: TGTGCCAGCAGTTTAGAGGTGGTGAACACTGAAGCTTTCTTT; CDR3 protein: CASSLEVVNTEAFF
J gene: TRBJ1-5; D gene: .; clone size: once; V gene: TRBV4-3; CDR3 DNA: TGCGCCAGCAGCCAAGATGCGTCGAGCAATCAGCCCCAGCATTTT; CDR3 protein: CASSQDASSNQPQHF
J gene: TRBJ1-6; D gene: .; clone size: .; V gene: TRBV7-2; CDR3 DNA: TGTGCCAGCAGCTTTGCGGCCTTCGGTTCACCCCTCCACTTT; CDR3 protein: CASSFAAFGSPLHF
J gene: TRBJ1-6; D gene: .; clone size: few; V gene: TRBV6-5; CDR3 DNA: TGTGCCAGCAGTTCTAATCCGGACAGCTTGGATTCACCCCTCCACTTT; CDR3 protein: CASSSNPDSLDSPLHF
J gene: TRBJ1-1; D gene: .; clone size: .; V gene: TRBV28; CDR3 DNA: TGTGCCAGCAGTCCGCGATTTGGGGTAGGGGTGAACACTGAAGCTTTCTTT; CDR3 protein: CASSPRFGVGVNTEAFF
J gene: TRBJ2-7; D gene: TRBD1; clone size: .; V gene: TRBV24-1; CDR3 DNA: TGTGCCACCCAAGGACAGGAACAAACTTACGAGCAGTACTTC; CDR3 protein: CATQGQEQTYEQYF
J gene: TRBJ2-7; D gene: .; clone size: .; V gene: TRBV18; CDR3 DNA: TGTGCCAGCTCACCTGACCAGGGTTCCGAGCAGTACTTC; CDR3 protein: CASSPDQGSEQYF
J gene: TRBJ1-1; D gene: TRBD1; clone size: .; V gene: TRBV5-4; CDR3 DNA: TGTGCCAGCAGCCGCCGGGACAGGGCGAACACTGAAGCTTTCTTT; CDR3 protein: CASSRRDRANTEAFF
J gene: TRBJ2-7; D gene: .; clone size: once; V gene: TRBV9; CDR3 DNA: TGTGCCAGCAGCGTAGAATTCGGTTCCTACGAGCAGTACTTC; CDR3 protein: CASSVEFGSYEQYF
J gene: TRBJ1-5; D gene: .; clone size: .; V gene: TRBV7-8; CDR3 DNA: TGTGCCAGCAGCTTAGTGGGGAGCACTAATCAGCCCCAGCATTTT; CDR3 protein: CASSLVGSTNQPQHF
J gene: TRBJ2-7; D gene: TRBD2; clone size: .; V gene: TRBV11-2; CDR3 DNA: TGTGCCAGCAGCTTAGGCGGCGGGGGGAGCGAGCAGTACTTC; CDR3 protein: CASSLGGGGSEQYF
J gene: TRBJ1-2; D gene: .; clone size: .; V gene: TRBV5-5; CDR3 DNA: TGTGCCAGCAGCTTGGATAGGGGGGACCACTATGGCTACACCTTC; CDR3 protein: CASSLDRGDHYGYTF
J gene: TRBJ2-7; D gene: .; clone size: few; V gene: TRBV7-2; CDR3 DNA: TGTGCCAGCAGCTCCCCGACCCCCTACGAGCAGTACTTC; CDR3 protein: CASSSPTPYEQYF
J gene: TRBJ1-5; D gene: .; clone size: .; V gene: TRBV6-1; CDR3 DNA: TGTGCCAGCAGTGAACCAGGTGCTAGCAATCAGCCCCAGCATTTT; CDR3 protein: CASSEPGASNQPQHF
J gene: TRBJ2-1; D gene: .; clone size: .; V gene: TRBV4-3; CDR3 DNA: TGCGCCAGCAGCCAAGATCAGAACTCCTACAATGAGCAGTTCTTC; CDR3 protein: CASSQDQNSYNEQFF
J gene: TRBJ1-1; D gene: .; clone size: .; V gene: TRBV12-5; CDR3 DNA: TGTGCTAGTGGTTTGGGGCCGGACACTGAAGCTTTCTTT; CDR3 protein: CASGLGPDTEAFF
J gene: TRBJ1-4; D gene: TRBD1; clone size: .; V gene: TRBV12-3/TRBV12-4; CDR3 DNA: TGTGCCAGCATCGGGACAGGGGGGGAAAAACTGTTTTTT; CDR3 protein: CASIGTGGEKLFF